This entry lists 28 T cell receptor beta chains sequenced from one sample in a study of CD8+ T cells in alopecia areata. Extracted from the samples, RNA was reverse transcribed into cDNA to serve as the sequencing template. The table came from immunoSEQ multiplex PCR; TCRdb's copy has only in-frame clones and leaves some out. The sample holds approximately 13,000 clones, roughly 61% seen once. CD4+ cells from four or five patients were sorted into CD25+CD127- cells. The sample taken for sequencing was CD4+ Tregs sorted from blood. These receptors were obtained from a human donor with alopecia areata.

The chain joins TRBV27 to TRBJ1-5; D possibly corresponds to TRBD1 (6 bases). Deletions cut 3 bases from V and 7 bases from J, with 13 bases between. Looked up from germline, CDR1 is MNHEY and CDR2 is SMNVEV (reference sequence). The CDR3 length is 14 residues. This CDR3 is CASSFSDRTQPQHF. The CDR3 bases are TGTGCCAGCAGTTTCAGCGACAGGACACAGCCCCAGCATTTT.

The J gene is TRBJ2-3, the V gene TRBV11-3; D uncertain. This CDR3 comprises 13 residues. CDR1 and CDR2 from the germline V gene are SGHNT and YENEEA. V was clipped by 1 base and J by 4 bases, with 6 bases between them. The CDR3 DNA follows: TGTGCCAGCAGCTTAGGGTTCCCAGATACGCAGTATTTT. This translates into CASSLGFPDTQYF.

J is TRBJ1-1 and V is TRBV2, with 11 positions matching TRBD1. In germline, CDR1 is SNHLY, CDR2 FYNNEI. Trimming took 6 bases from V and 6 from J; bases not matched to a gene: 3. This CDR3 contains 13 residues. CDR3 in amino acids: CASRGTGGSEAFF. The CDR3 DNA is TGTGCCAGCAGAGGGACAGGGGGTTCTGAAGCTTTCTTT.

Within the sample, this clone is medium-sized (0.01 to 0.1%). The chain recombines TRBV18 with TRBJ2-7, with TRBD1 identical over 8 bases. CDR3 length: 14 amino acids. V gave up 3 bases and J gave up 5 bases; unmatched junction bases: 6. Germline V gene sequence: CDR1 KGHSH, CDR2 LQKENI. DNA of the CDR3: TGTGCCAGCTCACCTACCCGGGACAGGAACGAGCAGTACTTC. Amino acids: CASSPTRDRNEQYF.

The V and J genes are TRBV18 and TRBJ1-3; no reliable D call. The CDR3 loop spans 12 amino acids. Trimming removed 1 base from V and 6 bases from J, with 4 bases in between. Per the germline V gene, CDR1 is KGHSH and CDR2 is LQKENI. Here the CDR3 DNA reads TGTGCCAGCTCACCACGGGAAAACACCATATATTTT. It translates to CASSPRENTIYF.

The gene calls are TRBV5-1 and TRBJ2-7; perhaps TRBD1 as D (6 bases). This CDR3 is 15 amino acids long. Germline CDR1 and CDR2: SGHRS and YFSETQ. V lost 3 bases and J 0 bases, leaving 13 bases between the germline ends. DNA for the CDR3: TGCGCCAGCAGCTGGGGGCCGGAAAGCTCCTACGAGCAGTACTTC. Its protein product is CASSWGPESSYEQYF.

The chain couples TRBV5-1 to TRBJ2-6, with D hard to call. The CDR3 runs to 15 residues. Germline V gene sequence: CDR1 SGHRS, CDR2 YFSETQ. Trimming shortened V by 2 bases and J by 0 bases, and 6 bases separated the two germline ends. Written as DNA, the CDR3 is TGCGCCAGCAGCTTCACTGTCTCTGGGGCCAACGTCCTGACTTTC. It yields the protein CASSFTVSGANVLTF.

The genes are TRBV5-1 and TRBJ1-1, with 7 bases lining up with TRBD1. Trimming took 4 bases from V and 3 from J; bases not matched to a gene: 9. The CDR3 length is 15 residues. Germline CDR1 reads SGHRS; CDR2 reads YFSETQ. For the CDR3, the DNA is TGCGCCAGCAGCGGGAAGACAGGGAAGGACACTGAAGCTTTCTTT. The encoded protein is CASSGKTGKDTEAFF.

There are a few counts of this clone. The V gene is TRBV7-3, the J gene TRBJ2-5, with 13 positions matching TRBD2. V shed 3 bases, J shed 5 bases, and the junction held 6 bases outside the gene matches. This CDR3 contains 16 residues. Germline assignment: CDR1 SGHTA and CDR2 FQGTGA. CDR3 nucleotides: TGTGCCAGCAGCTTGACTAGCGGGAGGCCAGGGGAGACCCAGTACTTC. Translated, it gives CASSLTSGRPGETQYF.

The genes are TRBV4-1 and TRBJ2-3; tentative D call: TRBD2 (6 bases). Germline V gene sequence: CDR1 MGHRA, CDR2 YSYEKL. Deletions cut 0 bases from V and 0 bases from J, with 13 bases between. The CDR3 sequence is 17 residues long. In DNA, the CDR3 is TGCGCCAGCAGCCAAGATGACTCCAGCGGGAGCACAGATACGCAGTATTTT. The encoded protein is CASSQDDSSGSTDTQYF.

The V gene is TRBV27, the J gene TRBJ2-2; no clear D. The germline V gene has CDR1 MNHEY and CDR2 SMNVEV (reference sequence). The V end lost 2 bases, the J end lost 5 bases, and 6 bases lay between the germline ends. The CDR3 runs to 13 residues. The CDR3, as DNA: TGTGCCAGCAGTTTAATGGGGACCGGGGAGCTGTTTTTT. It translates to CASSLMGTGELFF.

The V gene is TRBV19, the J gene TRBJ2-5, with D possibly being TRBD2 (7 bases). Germline V gene lookup returns CDR1 LNHDA and CDR2 SQIVND (reference sequence). The CDR3 contains 15 residues. V was shortened by 3 bases and J by 5 bases, with 16 bases between the two germline ends. DNA for the CDR3: TGTGCCAGTAGTATCCCCGGGGGGCGTTCGGAGACCCAGTACTTC. Protein: CASSIPGGRSETQYF. Using reference TRBV19 and TRBJ2-5 for the parts outside the CDR3, the full variable domain is DGGITQSPKYLFRKEGQNVTLSCEQNLNHDAMYWYRQDPGQGLRLIYYSQIVNDFQKGDIAEGYSVSREKKESFPLTVTSAQKNPTAFYLCASSIPGGRSETQYFGPGTRLLVL.

The rearrangement joins TRBV5-1 to TRBJ2-7; 10 positions match TRBD1. V lost 0 bases to trimming and J lost 6 bases; unmatched junction nucleotides: 6. The CDR3 is made up of 15 amino acids. Germline values: CDR1 SGHRS, CDR2 YFSETQ. The CDR3 DNA follows: TGCGCCAGCAGCTTGGTGGGACAGGGGACCAGCGAGCAGTACTTC. It translates to CASSLVGQGTSEQYF.

This clone appeared a single time. V gene TRBV6-6 combines with J gene TRBJ1-1; the match to TRBD1 covers 9 bases. This CDR3 contains 15 residues. V gave up 7 bases and J gave up 2 bases; unmatched junction bases: 8. CDR1 is MNHNY and CDR2 is SVGAGI in the germline V gene (reference sequence). The CDR3 loop reads CASNMGTGFNTEAFF. As DNA, the CDR3 is TGTGCCAGCAATATGGGGACAGGGTTTAACACTGAAGCTTTCTTT.

This clone appeared a few times. This chain connects TRBV7-9 to TRBJ1-2; D is possibly TRBD1 (6 bases). Germline-derived CDR1 and CDR2 are SEHNR and FQNEAQ (reference sequence). The CDR3 is 14 residues long. V was shortened by 5 bases and J by 3 bases, with 13 bases between the two germline ends. The CDR3 region has the DNA TGTGCCAGCAGCCGGAACGGGACACACTATGGCTACACCTTC. Protein: CASSRNGTHYGYTF.

This chain joins TRBV7-9 and TRBJ2-7; unclear D gene. CDR3 size: 11 residues. CDR1 is SEHNR, CDR2 FQNEAQ, per germline (reference sequence). The V gene lost 5 bases and the J gene lost 3 bases, with 5 bases spanning the gap. The CDR3 sequence: CASSLNYEQYF. The DNA of the CDR3 is TGTGCCAGCAGCCTTAACTACGAGCAGTACTTC.

This chain's CDR3 is CASSLTGVKYNEQFF. The DNA of the CDR3 is TGTGCCAGCAGCTTGACAGGGGTCAAATACAATGAGCAGTTCTTC. J is TRBJ2-1 and V is TRBV11-1; 8 nucleotides line up with TRBD1. J lost 4 bases, V lost 3 bases, and 5 bases had no gene match. The CDR3 is 15 residues long. The germline V gene encodes CDR1 SGHAT and CDR2 FQDESV (reference sequence).

This clone was detected a few times. The chain is built from TRBV29-1 and TRBJ2-5; TRBD2 agrees at 11 bases. The germline V gene has CDR1 SQVTM and CDR2 ANQGSEA. CDR3 length: 16 residues. After removal of 1 base from V and 5 bases from J, the junction contained 9 bases not matched to a gene. The CDR3 sequence: CSVEVVSGRVGETQYF. CDR3 nucleotides: TGCAGCGTTGAAGTAGTTAGCGGGAGGGTAGGGGAGACCCAGTACTTC.

The chain couples TRBV28 to TRBJ2-7; TRBD1 matches at 7 bases. This CDR3 has 14 residues. Germline assignment: CDR1 MDHEN and CDR2 SYDVKM. The V segment lost 6 bases and the J segment 0 bases; nucleotides outside the gene matches: 5. CDR3 in amino acids: CASRSGTASYEQYF. Written as DNA, the CDR3 is TGTGCCAGCAGGTCCGGGACAGCCTCCTACGAGCAGTACTTC.

The chain recombines TRBV18 with TRBJ2-2; TRBD2 matches at 7 bases. CDR1 is KGHSH and CDR2 is LQKENI in the germline V gene. The CDR3 totals 16 residues. The ends lost 1 base at V and 2 bases at J; junction bases unmatched: 4. In DNA form, the CDR3 reads TGTGCCAGCTCACCACTTGGCGGGAGAAACACCGGGGAGCTGTTTTTT. This sequence encodes CASSPLGGRNTGELFF.

The chain links TRBV2 to TRBJ2-3; D remains unclear. This CDR3 has 12 amino acids. V was cut by 5 bases and J by 4 bases, with 7 bases left in between. Germline V gene lookup returns CDR1 SNHLY and CDR2 FYNNEI. This chain's CDR3 is CASSPGADTQYF. The CDR3 nucleotides are TGTGCCAGCAGTCCAGGAGCAGATACGCAGTATTTT.

The chain has TRBV19 and TRBJ1-1, with a possible D match to TRBD1 (6 bases). The V end lost 1 base, the J end lost 1 base, and 10 bases lay between the germline ends. The germline V gene has CDR1 LNHDA and CDR2 SQIVND (reference sequence). The length of the CDR3 is 15 residues. For the CDR3, the DNA is TGTGCCAGTAGTATAGGAGGGGGATGGAACACTGAAGCTTTCTTT. The encoded protein is CASSIGGGWNTEAFF.

J is TRBJ2-6 and V is TRBV2, with D possibly matching TRBD2 (6 bases). V lost 8 bases to trimming and J lost 4 bases, with 12 bases between them. CDR3 length: 14 residues. Per germline, CDR1 SNHLY and CDR2 FYNNEI. CDR3 coding DNA: TGTGCCAGCGTATGGGGGGAAGGGGCCAACGTCCTGACTTTC. It translates to CASVWGEGANVLTF.

The chain joins TRBV15 to TRBJ1-1, with TRBD1 identical over 7 bases. Germline V CDR1 and CDR2: LNHNV, YYDKDF (reference sequence). The CDR3 is made up of 16 amino acids. V trimming: 1 base; J trimming: 5 bases; junction bases outside the gene matches: 10. CDR3 nucleotides: TGTGCCACCAGCAGAGGACAGGGAGGGAAAGGAACTGAAGCTTTCTTT. The encoded protein is CATSRGQGGKGTEAFF. The variable domain in full, completed from reference TRBV15 and TRBJ1-1, reads DAMVIQNPRYQVTQFGKPVTLSCSQTLNHNVMYWYQQKSSQAPKLLFHYYDKDFNNEADTPDNFQSRRPNTSFCFLDIRSPGLGDTAMYLCATSRGQGGKGTEAFFGQGTRLTVV.

This chain joins TRBV2 and TRBJ2-7, with 11 bases identical to TRBD2. Trimming cost V 6 bases and J 3 bases; bases outside gene matches: 13. The CDR3 length is 17 residues. Germline lookup yields CDR1 SNHLY and CDR2 FYNNEI. Written as DNA, the CDR3 is TGTGCCAGCAGCCCACGGTCGGGGACTAGCGGAAGCTACGAGCAGTACTTC. This codes for CASSPRSGTSGSYEQYF.

The rearrangement uses TRBV27 and TRBJ2-5, with TRBD1 identical over 8 bases. The trim removed 4 bases at V and 1 base at J, leaving 5 bases unmatched. CDR3 size: 15 residues. Looked up from germline, CDR1 is MNHEY and CDR2 is SMNVEV (reference sequence). The CDR3 protein is CASSSFGTGQETQYF. CDR3 coding DNA: TGTGCCAGCAGTTCGTTCGGGACAGGCCAAGAGACCCAGTACTTC.

This clone occurred a few times. The V and J genes are TRBV27 and TRBJ2-2; the match to TRBD1 covers 9 bases. Trimming at V came to 5 bases and at J to 10 bases, leaving 8 bases not matched to a gene. The germline gives CDR1 MNHEY, CDR2 SMNVEV (reference sequence). The CDR3 spans 14 residues. The CDR3 region has the DNA TGTGCCAGCAGTCAAGTCACAGGGGGCGCGGAGCTGTTTTTT. This sequence encodes CASSQVTGGAELFF.

The V and J genes are TRBV5-1 and TRBJ2-3; 8 positions agree with TRBD2. Trimming removed 5 bases from V and 3 bases from J; junction bases left unmatched: 8. Germline V CDR1 and CDR2: SGHRS, YFSETQ. The CDR3 covers 15 residues. CDR3 amino acids: CASRSSGRGTDTQYF. CDR3 sequence (DNA): TGCGCCAGCAGATCAAGCGGGAGAGGTACAGATACGCAGTATTTT.